These 5 T cell receptor beta chains share one sample of origin, sequenced in a study of blood T cells in healthy people across ages. A J-beta primer mix and a sample-barcoded 5' primer were used in a second PCR of roughly 6 to 12 cycles. TCRdb itself ran the 5' RACE reads through MiXCR, one entry per CDR3 protein. Of approximately 960,000 distinct CDR3 sequences in the sample, under 35% were seen once. This sample also appeared in a second study, on T cells of mothers and their children.

Input material: blood. Receptors were obtained from a woman between 40 and 50 years old in good health.

The V call is TRBV20-1, the J call TRBJ1-1; D unclear. CDR3 size: 15 residues. Germline CDR1 reads DFQATT; CDR2 reads SNEGSKA (reference sequence). The ends were cut back, 3 bases at V and 1 base at J, with 15 bases in the middle. The DNA of the CDR3 is TGCAGTGCTAGCCGTGGAAGGGTGACGAACACTGAAGCTTTCTTT. Translated: CSASRGRVTNTEAFF.

The CDR3 DNA follows: TGTGCCAGCAGCCAAGACAGAAACAATGAGCAGTACTTC. Translated: CASSQDRNNEQYF. V and J are TRBV3-1 and TRBJ2-5; unclear D gene. CDR3 length equals 13 residues. V lost 0 bases, J lost 11 bases, and 13 bases lay in between. The germline V gene encodes CDR1 LGHDT and CDR2 YNNKEL (reference sequence).

This clonotype has a count of ten or more. The chain uses TRBV6-6 and TRBJ1-2; D remains ambiguous. CDR1 is MNHNY, CDR2 SVGAGI, per germline (reference sequence). This CDR3 region has 13 residues. CDR3 loop: CVSLGGRGYGYTF. In DNA, the CDR3 is TGTGTCTCCTTGGGCGGGCGAGGGTACGGCTACACCTTC.

This clonotype was recorded at least ten times. The chain is built from TRBV9 and TRBJ1-2, with D possibly being TRBD1 (6 bases). Germline V gene sequence: CDR1 SGDLS, CDR2 YYNGEE. The CDR3 contains 16 residues. V was clipped by 1 base and J by 1 base, with 14 bases between them. The DNA of the CDR3 is TGTGCCAGCAGCGTACGCCACGGACAGATTAACTATGGCTACACCTTC. This codes for CASSVRHGQINYGYTF.

There are many counts of this clonotype. The rearrangement links TRBV20-1 to TRBJ2-4; TRBD1 matches at 7 bases. CDR3 length: 14 residues. With V trimmed by 6 bases and J by 6 bases, 11 bases remained unmatched. Germline V CDR1 and CDR2: DFQATT, SNEGSKA (reference sequence). Here the CDR3 reads CSAEPPGGRNIQYF. The CDR3 DNA follows: TGCAGTGCCGAACCTCCAGGGGGAAGAAACATTCAGTACTTC.